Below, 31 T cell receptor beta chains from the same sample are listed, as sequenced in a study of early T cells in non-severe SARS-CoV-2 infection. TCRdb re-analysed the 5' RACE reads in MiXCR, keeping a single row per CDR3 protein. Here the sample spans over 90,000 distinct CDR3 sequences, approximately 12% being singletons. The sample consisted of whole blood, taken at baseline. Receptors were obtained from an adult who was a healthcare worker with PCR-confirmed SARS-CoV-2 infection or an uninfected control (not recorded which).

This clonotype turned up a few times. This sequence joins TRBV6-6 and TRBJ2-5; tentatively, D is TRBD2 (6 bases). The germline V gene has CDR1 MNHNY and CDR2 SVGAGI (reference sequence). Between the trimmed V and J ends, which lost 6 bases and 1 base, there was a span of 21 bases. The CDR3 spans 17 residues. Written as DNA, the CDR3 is TGTGCCAGCAGCCAGAACCATGGCGCGGGGCCCCAAGAGACCCAGTACTTC. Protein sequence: CASSQNHGAGPQETQYF.

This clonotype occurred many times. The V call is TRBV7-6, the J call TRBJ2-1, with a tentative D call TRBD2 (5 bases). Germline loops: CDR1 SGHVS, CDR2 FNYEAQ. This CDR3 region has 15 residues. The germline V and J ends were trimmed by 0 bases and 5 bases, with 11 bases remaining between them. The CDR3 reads CASSLAPLADNEQFF. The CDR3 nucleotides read TGTGCCAGCAGCTTAGCTCCCCTAGCCGACAATGAGCAGTTCTTC.

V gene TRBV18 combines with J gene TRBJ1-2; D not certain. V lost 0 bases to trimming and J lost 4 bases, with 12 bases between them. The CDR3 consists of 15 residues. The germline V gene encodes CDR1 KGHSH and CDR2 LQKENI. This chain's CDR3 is CASSPPPGLLYGYTF. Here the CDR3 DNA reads TGTGCCAGCTCACCACCCCCGGGTCTCCTCTATGGCTACACCTTC.

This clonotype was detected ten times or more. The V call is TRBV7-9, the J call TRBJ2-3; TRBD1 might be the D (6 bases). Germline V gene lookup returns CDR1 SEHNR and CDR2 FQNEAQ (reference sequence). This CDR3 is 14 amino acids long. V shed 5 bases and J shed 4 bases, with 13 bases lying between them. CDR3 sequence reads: CASSRRQGSDTQYF. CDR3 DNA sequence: TGTGCCAGCAGCCGTCGCCAGGGGTCAGATACGCAGTATTTT.

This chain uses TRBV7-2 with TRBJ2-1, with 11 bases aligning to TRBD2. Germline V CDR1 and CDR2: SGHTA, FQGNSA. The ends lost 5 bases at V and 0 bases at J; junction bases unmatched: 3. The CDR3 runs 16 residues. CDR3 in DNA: TGTGCCAGCAGCACTAGCGGGAGTAGCTCCTACAATGAGCAGTTCTTC. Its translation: CASSTSGSSSYNEQFF.

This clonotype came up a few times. The CDR3 here is CASSLDGSGMTEAFF. In DNA form, the CDR3 reads TGCGCCAGCAGCTTGGACGGCAGCGGGATGACTGAAGCTTTCTTT. The V gene is TRBV5-1, the J gene TRBJ1-1; D gene ambiguous. V lost 0 bases to trimming and J lost 5 bases, with 14 bases between them. The CDR3 spans 15 residues. Germline CDR1 SGHRS, CDR2 YFSETQ.

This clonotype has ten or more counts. The CDR3 DNA reads as TGTGCCTGGAGTGTACTTCCACCCACTGGGGCCAACGTCCTGACTTTC. Encoded protein: CAWSVLPPTGANVLTF. The chain recombines TRBV30 with TRBJ2-6; D remains unclear. Trimming left V 0 bases short and J 2 bases short, with 11 bases between. The germline V gene has CDR1 GTSNPN and CDR2 SVGIG (reference sequence). The CDR3 totals 16 residues.

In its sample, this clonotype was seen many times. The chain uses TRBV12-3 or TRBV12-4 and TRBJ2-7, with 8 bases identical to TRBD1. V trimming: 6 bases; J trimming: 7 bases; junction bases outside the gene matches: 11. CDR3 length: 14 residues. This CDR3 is CASRGTGDSGEQYF. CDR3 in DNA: TGTGCCAGCAGGGGGACAGGCGACTCGGGAGAGCAGTACTTC.

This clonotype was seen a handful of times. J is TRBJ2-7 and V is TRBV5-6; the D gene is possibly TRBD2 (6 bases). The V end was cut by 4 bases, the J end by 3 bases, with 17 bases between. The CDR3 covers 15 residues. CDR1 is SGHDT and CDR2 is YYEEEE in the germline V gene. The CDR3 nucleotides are TGTGCCAGCAGCCCGGACGCCACGGGGGTCTACGAGCAGTACTTC. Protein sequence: CASSPDATGVYEQYF. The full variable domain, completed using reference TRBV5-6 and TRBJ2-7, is DAGVTQSPTHLIKTRGQQVTLRCSPKSGHDTVSWYQQALGQGPQFIFQYYEEEERQRGNFPDRFSGHQFPNYSSELNVNALLLGDSALYLCASSPDATGVYEQYFGPGTRLTVT.

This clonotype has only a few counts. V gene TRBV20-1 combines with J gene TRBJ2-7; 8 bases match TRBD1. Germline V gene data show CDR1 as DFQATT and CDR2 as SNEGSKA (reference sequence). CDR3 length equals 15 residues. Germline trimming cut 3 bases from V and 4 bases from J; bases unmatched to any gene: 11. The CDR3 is CSASNSRGQAYEQYF. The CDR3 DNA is TGCAGTGCTAGCAATTCGAGGGGACAGGCTTACGAGCAGTACTTC.

The CDR3 loop reads CASSFGLAGETQYF. CDR3 bases: TGTGCCAGCAGTTTCGGACTAGCGGGTGAGACCCAGTACTTC. The chain employs TRBV7-8 and TRBJ2-5; 11 bases map to TRBD2. The V and J ends lost 6 bases and 5 bases, in that order; junction bases with no gene match: 5. This CDR3 comprises 14 residues. Germline loops: CDR1 SGHVS, CDR2 FQNEAQ.

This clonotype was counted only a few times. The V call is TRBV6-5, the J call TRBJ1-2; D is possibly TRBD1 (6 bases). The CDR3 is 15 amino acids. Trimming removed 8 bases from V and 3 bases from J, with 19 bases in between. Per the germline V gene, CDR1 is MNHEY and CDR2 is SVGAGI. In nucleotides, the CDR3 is TGTGCCAGCCGGGTTGGGGGGCCGGGTGACTATGGCTACACCTTC. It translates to CASRVGGPGDYGYTF.

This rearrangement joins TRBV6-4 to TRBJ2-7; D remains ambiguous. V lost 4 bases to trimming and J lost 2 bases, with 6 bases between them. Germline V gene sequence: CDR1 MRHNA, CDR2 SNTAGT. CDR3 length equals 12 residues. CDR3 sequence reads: CASSVNAYEQYF. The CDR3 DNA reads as TGTGCCAGCAGTGTAAACGCCTACGAGCAGTACTTC.

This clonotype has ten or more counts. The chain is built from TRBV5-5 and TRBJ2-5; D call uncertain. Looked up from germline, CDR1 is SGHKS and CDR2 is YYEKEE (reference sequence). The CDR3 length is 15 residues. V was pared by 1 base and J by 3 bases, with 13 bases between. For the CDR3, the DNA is TGTGCCAGCAGCTTGTCACCGCGGCCCGAAGAGACCCAGTACTTC. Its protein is CASSLSPRPEETQYF.

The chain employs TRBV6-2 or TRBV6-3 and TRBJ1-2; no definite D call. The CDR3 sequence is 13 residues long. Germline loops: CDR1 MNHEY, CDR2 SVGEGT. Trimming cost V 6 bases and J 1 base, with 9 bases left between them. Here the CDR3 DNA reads TGTGCCAGCAGCCGAGACATTAACTATGGCTACACCTTC. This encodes CASSRDINYGYTF.

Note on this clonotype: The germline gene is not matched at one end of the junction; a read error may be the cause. CDR3 coding DNA: TGTGCCAACAGCACATATAGGGAGCTAGCGGGAGGGCCTGGCTACGAGCAGTACTTC. Encoded protein: CANSTYRELAGGPGYEQYF. This rearrangement joins TRBV7-4 to TRBJ2-7, with 12 bases identical to TRBD2. Germline-derived CDR1 and CDR2 are SGHVT and SQSDAQ. The length of the CDR3 is 19 residues.

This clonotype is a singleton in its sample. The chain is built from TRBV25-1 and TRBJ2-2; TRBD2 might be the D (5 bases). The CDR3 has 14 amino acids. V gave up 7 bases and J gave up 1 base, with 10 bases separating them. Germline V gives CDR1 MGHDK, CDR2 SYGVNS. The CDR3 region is CASKNGGNTGELFF. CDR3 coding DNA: TGTGCCAGCAAAAATGGAGGGAACACCGGGGAGCTGTTTTTT.

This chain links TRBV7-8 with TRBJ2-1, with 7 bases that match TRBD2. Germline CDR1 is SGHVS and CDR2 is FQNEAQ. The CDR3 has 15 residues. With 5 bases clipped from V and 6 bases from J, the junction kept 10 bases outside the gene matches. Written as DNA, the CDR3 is TGTGCCAGCAGCCCCGGCGGGAGATTGAGCAATGAGCAGTTCTTC. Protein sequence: CASSPGGRLSNEQFF.

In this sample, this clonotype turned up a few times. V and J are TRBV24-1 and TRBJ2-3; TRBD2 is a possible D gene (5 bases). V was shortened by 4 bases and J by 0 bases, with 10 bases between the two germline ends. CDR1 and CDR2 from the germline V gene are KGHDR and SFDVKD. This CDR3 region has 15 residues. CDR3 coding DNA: TGTGCCACCAGTGACCCAACTAGGAGCACAGATACGCAGTATTTT. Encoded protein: CATSDPTRSTDTQYF.

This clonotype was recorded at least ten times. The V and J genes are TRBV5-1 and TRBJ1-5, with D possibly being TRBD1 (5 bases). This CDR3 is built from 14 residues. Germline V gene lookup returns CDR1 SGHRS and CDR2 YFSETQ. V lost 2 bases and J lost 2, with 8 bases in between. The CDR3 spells CASSLEQGNQPQHF. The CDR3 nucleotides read TGCGCCAGCAGCTTAGAACAGGGCAATCAGCCCCAGCATTTT.

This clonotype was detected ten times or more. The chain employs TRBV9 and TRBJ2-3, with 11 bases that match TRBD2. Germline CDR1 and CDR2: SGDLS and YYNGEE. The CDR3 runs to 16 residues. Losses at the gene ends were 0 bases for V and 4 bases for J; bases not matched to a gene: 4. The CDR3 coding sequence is TGTGCCAGCAGCGTAGCTAGCGGGAGGTCTTCAGATACGCAGTATTTT. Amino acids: CASSVASGRSSDTQYF.

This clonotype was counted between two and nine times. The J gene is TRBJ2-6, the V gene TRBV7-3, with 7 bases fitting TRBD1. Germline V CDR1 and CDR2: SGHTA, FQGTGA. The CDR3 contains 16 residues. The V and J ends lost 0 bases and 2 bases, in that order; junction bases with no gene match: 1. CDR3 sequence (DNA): TGTGCCAGCAGCTTAACTAGGGGGCCTGGGGCCAACGTCCTGACTTTC. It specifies CASSLTRGPGANVLTF. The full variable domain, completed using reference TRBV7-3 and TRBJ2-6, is GAGVSQTPSNKVTEKGKYVELRCDPISGHTALYWYRQSLGQGPEFLIYFQGTGAADDSGLPNDRFFAVRPEGSVSTLKIQRTERGDSAVYLCASSLTRGPGANVLTFGAGSRLTVL.

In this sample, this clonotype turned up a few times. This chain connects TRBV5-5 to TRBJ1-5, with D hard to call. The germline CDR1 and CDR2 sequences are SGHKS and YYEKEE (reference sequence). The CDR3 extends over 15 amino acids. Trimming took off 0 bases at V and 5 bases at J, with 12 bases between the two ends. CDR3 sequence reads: CASSLVSRLDQPQHF. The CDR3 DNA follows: TGTGCCAGCAGCTTGGTTAGTAGGCTGGATCAGCCCCAGCATTTT.

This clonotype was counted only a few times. CDR3 amino acids: CASSEGQNYGYTF. CDR3 nucleotide sequence: TGTGCCAGCAGCGAAGGACAGAACTATGGCTACACCTTC. The rearrangement joins TRBV7-3 to TRBJ1-2, with a weak D call TRBD1 (6 bases). Trimming removed 5 bases at V and 2 bases at J, with 9 bases between. The germline V gene has CDR1 SGHTA and CDR2 FQGTGA. This CDR3 is 13 amino acids long.

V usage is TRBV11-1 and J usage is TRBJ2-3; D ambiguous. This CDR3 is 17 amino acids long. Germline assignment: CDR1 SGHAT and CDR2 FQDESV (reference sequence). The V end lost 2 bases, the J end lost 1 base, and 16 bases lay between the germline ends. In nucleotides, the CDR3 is TGTGCCAGCAGCTTAAAGTCAGAGGCGGTGGGCACAGATACGCAGTATTTT. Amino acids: CASSLKSEAVGTDTQYF. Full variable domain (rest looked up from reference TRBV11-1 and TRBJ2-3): EAEVAQSPRYKITEKSQAVAFWCDPISGHATLYWYRQILGQGPELLVQFQDESVVDDSQLPKDRFSAERLKGVDSTLKIQPAELGDSAMYLCASSLKSEAVGTDTQYFGPGTRLTVL.

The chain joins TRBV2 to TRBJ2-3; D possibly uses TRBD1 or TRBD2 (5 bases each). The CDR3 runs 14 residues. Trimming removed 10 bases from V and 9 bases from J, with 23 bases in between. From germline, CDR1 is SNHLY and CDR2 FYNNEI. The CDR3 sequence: CATGRQGSEQTQYF. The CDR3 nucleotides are TGTGCCACGGGACGGCAGGGCTCTGAGCAGACGCAGTATTTT.

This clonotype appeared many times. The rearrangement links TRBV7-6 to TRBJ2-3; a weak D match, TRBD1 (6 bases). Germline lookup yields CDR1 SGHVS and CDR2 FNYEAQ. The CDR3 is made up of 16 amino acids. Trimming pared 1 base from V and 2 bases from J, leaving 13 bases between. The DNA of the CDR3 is TGTGCCAGCAGCTTAGGGGGGACACCCTTCACAGATACGCAGTATTTT. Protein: CASSLGGTPFTDTQYF.

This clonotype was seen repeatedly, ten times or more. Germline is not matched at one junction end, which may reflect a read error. Here the CDR3 DNA reads TGTGCCAGCAGCTCAAGTGGAGCCGAAAACATTCAGTACTTC. It codes for CASSSSGAENIQYF. V gene TRBV7-9 combines with J gene TRBJ2-4, with D uncertain. Germline-derived CDR1 and CDR2 are SEHNR and FQNEAQ (reference sequence). The CDR3 spans 14 residues.

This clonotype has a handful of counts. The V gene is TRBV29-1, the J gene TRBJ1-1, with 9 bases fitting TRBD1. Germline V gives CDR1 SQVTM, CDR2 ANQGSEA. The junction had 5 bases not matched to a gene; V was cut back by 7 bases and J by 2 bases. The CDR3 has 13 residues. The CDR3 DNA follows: TGCAGCGCGACGGACAGGGGAAACACTGAAGCTTTCTTT. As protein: CSATDRGNTEAFF.

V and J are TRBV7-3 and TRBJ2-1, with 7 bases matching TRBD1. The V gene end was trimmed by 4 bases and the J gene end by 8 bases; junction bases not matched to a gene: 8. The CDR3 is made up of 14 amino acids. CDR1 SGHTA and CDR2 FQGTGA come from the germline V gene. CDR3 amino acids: CASSYRDSRDEQFF. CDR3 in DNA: TGTGCCAGCAGCTACCGGGACAGTAGAGATGAGCAGTTCTTC.

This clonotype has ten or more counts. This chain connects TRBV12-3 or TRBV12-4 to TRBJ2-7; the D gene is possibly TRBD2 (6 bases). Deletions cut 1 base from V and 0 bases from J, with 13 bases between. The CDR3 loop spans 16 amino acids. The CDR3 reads CASSLDLSSDSYEQYF. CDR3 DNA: TGTGCCAGCAGTTTAGACCTCTCTAGCGACTCCTACGAGCAGTACTTC.